These 25 T cell receptor beta chains share one sample of origin, sequenced in a study of cytomegalovirus exposure and HLA in healthy donors. The PCR employed 60 Vbeta primers together with 13 Jbeta primers. Libraries were prepared by immunoSEQ multiplex PCR; TCRdb keeps only in-frame clonotypes and omits some of them. The sample holds about 110,000 clones; approximately 80% are singletons and the top ten take roughly 2.6%. The specimen was PBMCs. The source of these receptors is a young woman in good health and CMV-seronegative.

V usage is TRBV7-2 and J usage is TRBJ2-3; maybe TRBD2 (5 bases). CDR3 size: 13 residues. Between the trimmed V and J ends, which lost 0 bases and 4 bases, there was a span of 5 bases. Looked up from germline, CDR1 is SGHTA and CDR2 is FQGNSA. The CDR3 loop reads CASSLARADTQYF. CDR3 coding DNA: TGTGCCAGCAGCTTAGCGAGGGCAGATACGCAGTATTTT.

The J gene is TRBJ2-5, the V gene TRBV2, with D uncertain. This CDR3 is built from 13 residues. The V gene's germline CDR1 is SNHLY and CDR2 FYNNEI. V was shortened by 4 bases and J by 4 bases, with 10 bases between the two germline ends. The CDR3 DNA is TGTGCCAGCAGTGTGTCGCGCCCAGAGACCCAGTACTTC. Translated, it gives CASSVSRPETQYF.

This rearrangement joins TRBV27 to TRBJ2-4; perhaps TRBD1 as D (5 bases). This CDR3 region has 17 residues. Trimming left V 2 bases short and J 0 bases short, with 14 bases between. The germline gives CDR1 MNHEY, CDR2 SMNVEV (reference sequence). The CDR3 region has the DNA TGTGCCAGCAGTTTAAAGGGCAGGGTGCTAGCCAAAAACATTCAGTACTTC. It translates to CASSLKGRVLAKNIQYF.

The J gene is TRBJ1-2, the V gene TRBV5-1; 10 bases match TRBD1. Germline trimming cut 4 bases from V and 4 bases from J; bases unmatched to any gene: 4. Per the germline V gene, CDR1 is SGHRS and CDR2 is YFSETQ. This CDR3 contains 14 residues. CDR3: CASSPRTGGYGYTF. In DNA, the CDR3 is TGCGCCAGCAGCCCCCGGACAGGGGGCTATGGCTACACCTTC.

This chain connects TRBV5-4 to TRBJ2-1, with D perhaps matching TRBD1 (5 bases). The CDR3 loop spans 16 amino acids. Trimming shortened V by 0 bases and J by 4 bases, and 14 bases separated the two germline ends. CDR1 and CDR2 (germline): SGHNT, YYREEE (reference sequence). The CDR3 protein is CASSLGAGLSYNEQFF. The CDR3 DNA reads as TGTGCCAGCAGCTTGGGGGCAGGGTTGTCTTACAATGAGCAGTTCTTC.

V gene TRBV5-4 combines with J gene TRBJ2-1, with D perhaps TRBD1 (6 bases). The CDR3 covers 15 residues. V lost 3 bases, J lost 5 bases, and 15 bases lay in between. CDR1 is SGHNT and CDR2 is YYREEE in the germline V gene (reference sequence). The CDR3 loop is CASSYTSGEHNEQFF. CDR3 nucleotides: TGTGCCAGCAGCTACACATCAGGGGAACACAATGAGCAGTTCTTC.

The chain joins TRBV14 to TRBJ2-1, with 8 bases lining up with TRBD2. V trimming: 0 bases; J trimming: 4 bases; junction bases outside the gene matches: 5. This CDR3 spans 16 amino acids. The V gene's germline CDR1 is SGHDN and CDR2 FVKESK. The CDR3 DNA reads TGTGCCAGCAGCCAAGAACGGGGGGGCGCATACAATGAGCAGTTCTTC. Protein: CASSQERGGAYNEQFF.

This sequence joins TRBV28 and TRBJ1-2, with D perhaps TRBD1 (5 bases). Trimming removed 5 bases from V and 0 bases from J, with 19 bases in between. Germline-derived CDR1 and CDR2 are MDHEN and SYDVKM. The CDR3 covers 17 residues. CDR3 in DNA: TGTGCCAGCAGTGGGATGGGCTGGGGCGACTCTAACTATGGCTACACCTTC. This gives the protein CASSGMGWGDSNYGYTF.

This chain connects TRBV29-1 to TRBJ2-1, with D perhaps matching TRBD1 (5 bases). CDR1 SQVTM and CDR2 ANQGSEA come from the germline V gene. The CDR3 is made up of 12 amino acids. V lost 2 bases to trimming and J lost 7 bases, with 9 bases between them. CDR3 in DNA: TGCAGCGTTGAACCCCCAGGGAATGAGCAGTTCTTC. The encoded protein is CSVEPPGNEQFF.

The V and J genes are TRBV27 and TRBJ2-1; D is possibly TRBD2 (6 bases). V gave up 2 bases and J gave up 3 bases, with 11 bases separating them. This CDR3 spans 15 amino acids. Germline-derived CDR1 and CDR2 are MNHEY and SMNVEV (reference sequence). The CDR3 here is CASSLVLAFYNEQFF. CDR3 bases: TGTGCCAGCAGTTTAGTACTAGCTTTCTACAATGAGCAGTTCTTC.

The chain uses TRBV7-2 and TRBJ1-1; 8 bases line up with TRBD1. Trimming at V came to 5 bases and at J to 4 bases, leaving 6 bases not matched to a gene. CDR3 length: 14 residues. Germline CDR1 and CDR2: SGHTA and FQGNSA. The CDR3 DNA sequence: TGTGCCAGCAGCCCCCAGACAGGGGCCACTGAAGCTTTCTTT. Encoded protein: CASSPQTGATEAFF.

The gene calls are TRBV5-1 and TRBJ2-3; TRBD1 matches at 11 bases. Germline CDR1 reads SGHRS; CDR2 reads YFSETQ. This CDR3 is 16 amino acids long. The V and J ends lost 0 bases and 4 bases, in that order; junction bases with no gene match: 4. The CDR3 spells CASSLEGQGVSDTQYF. CDR3 in DNA: TGCGCCAGCAGCTTGGAGGGACAGGGGGTTTCAGATACGCAGTATTTT.

The chain carries TRBV6-4 and TRBJ2-1; D might be TRBD2 (5 bases). The germline CDR1 and CDR2 sequences are MRHNA and SNTAGT. The V and J ends lost 5 bases and 5 bases respectively, with 16 bases between them. This CDR3 is built from 15 residues. The CDR3 region is CASSQSFDGDNEQFF. Written as DNA, the CDR3 is TGTGCCAGCAGTCAGTCCTTCGACGGGGACAATGAGCAGTTCTTC.

The chain uses TRBV5-1 and TRBJ2-1, with a weak D call TRBD2 (6 bases). This CDR3 region has 14 residues. Trimming took 0 bases from V and 6 from J, leaving 10 bases between them. CDR1 SGHRS and CDR2 YFSETQ come from the germline V gene. The CDR3 DNA is TGCGCCAGCAGCTTGGCTCTAGCGATCAATGAGCAGTTCTTC. It encodes CASSLALAINEQFF.

Regarding this clone: Relative to the germline gene, one junction end is altered; a read error may explain this. Other nucleotide sequences in the sample specify the same CDR3. This CDR3 reads CASSEQVPGQGSEKLFF. Here the CDR3 DNA reads TGCGCCAGCAGCGAACAAGTACCGGGACAGGGATCCGAAAAACTGTTCTTT. The chain couples TRBV5-1 to TRBJ1-4; 9 bases line up with TRBD1. The CDR3 is made up of 17 amino acids. Germline V gene lookup returns CDR1 SGHRS and CDR2 YFSETQ.

V usage is TRBV4-2 and J usage is TRBJ2-1; TRBD2 matches 8 bases. Germline V gene data show CDR1 as LGHNA and CDR2 as YNFKEQ. The CDR3 runs to 16 residues. The trim removed 4 bases at V and 5 bases at J, leaving 10 bases unmatched. The CDR3 DNA follows: TGTGCCAGCAGCCCCTCCCCCCAGCGGGGGAACAATGAGCAGTTCTTC. This encodes CASSPSPQRGNNEQFF.

The chain links TRBV29-1 to TRBJ1-1, with 7 bases aligning to TRBD1. CDR3 length: 12 residues. V was clipped by 5 bases and J by 4 bases; unmatched bases: 4. In germline, CDR1 is SQVTM, CDR2 ANQGSEA. The CDR3 protein is CSVTGVGTEAFF. The CDR3 region has the DNA TGCAGCGTTACAGGGGTTGGCACTGAAGCTTTCTTT.

The rearrangement joins TRBV10-3 to TRBJ1-1; D gene unclear. Germline loops: CDR1 ENHRY, CDR2 SYGVKD. Trimming took off 3 bases at V and 3 bases at J, with 8 bases between the two ends. This CDR3 comprises 13 residues. The CDR3 loop is CAISDLGDTEAFF. CDR3 DNA: TGTGCCATCAGTGACCTCGGGGACACTGAAGCTTTCTTT.

This chain joins TRBV7-2 and TRBJ2-1; TRBD2 agrees at 10 bases. J lost 10 bases, V lost 5 bases, and 5 bases had no gene match. This CDR3 has 13 residues. Germline V gene data show CDR1 as SGHTA and CDR2 as FQGNSA. Here the CDR3 DNA reads TGTGCCAGCAGCCCTACTAGCGGGAAAGAGCAGTTCTTC. Translating it yields CASSPTSGKEQFF.

This chain joins TRBV4-3 and TRBJ2-1; the D gene is possibly TRBD1 (6 bases). V was trimmed by 4 bases and J by 4 bases, leaving 14 bases between them. Germline V lookup: CDR1 LGHNA, CDR2 YSLEER. This CDR3 contains 15 residues. The CDR3 nucleotides are TGCGCCAGCAGCCTGAGGACAGTGGGATACAATGAGCAGTTCTTC. Amino acids: CASSLRTVGYNEQFF.

The rearrangement links TRBV19 to TRBJ1-3; unclear D gene. This CDR3 is built from 15 residues. Trimming left V 7 bases short and J 0 bases short, with 13 bases between. CDR1 LNHDA and CDR2 SQIVND come from the germline V gene (reference sequence). CDR3 nucleotide sequence: TGTGCCAGTAAGAGAGGGCGATACTCTGGAAACACCATATATTTT. Amino acids: CASKRGRYSGNTIYF.

This chain joins TRBV5-4 and TRBJ1-1; TRBD1 is a possible D gene (5 bases). Per the germline V gene, CDR1 is SGHNT and CDR2 is YYREEE (reference sequence). CDR3 length: 14 amino acids. The germline V and J ends were trimmed by 0 bases and 7 bases, with 13 bases remaining between them. CDR3 amino acids: CASSLAGSVDEAFF. The DNA for the CDR3 is TGTGCCAGCAGCTTGGCAGGGTCGGTAGATGAAGCTTTCTTT.

The chain links TRBV6-1 to TRBJ2-1; 13 bases are a match to TRBD2. V trimming: 6 bases; J trimming: 7 bases; junction bases outside the gene matches: 6. This CDR3 has 15 amino acids. CDR1 MNHNS and CDR2 SASEGT come from the germline V gene. The CDR3 reads CASSRTSGSYNEQFF. CDR3 DNA: TGTGCCAGCAGCCGGACTAGCGGGAGTTATAATGAGCAGTTCTTC.

This clone was counted between two and nine times. The V call is TRBV6-4, the J call TRBJ2-3; the match to TRBD2 covers 8 bases. The CDR3 contains 16 residues. The germline V gene encodes CDR1 MRHNA and CDR2 SNTAGT. After removal of 0 bases from V and 4 bases from J, the junction contained 6 bases not matched to a gene. In nucleotides, the CDR3 is TGTGCCAGCAGTGACTCTGTTGCGGGGGGCGCAGATACGCAGTATTTT. It specifies CASSDSVAGGADTQYF.

The CDR3 sequence: CASSENSYGYTF. Here the CDR3 DNA reads TGTGCCAGCAGTGAGAACTCTTATGGCTACACCTTC. This sequence joins TRBV2 and TRBJ1-2; D is unclear. The ends were cut back, 3 bases at V and 5 bases at J, with 7 bases in the middle. This CDR3 has 12 residues. From germline, CDR1 is SNHLY and CDR2 FYNNEI.